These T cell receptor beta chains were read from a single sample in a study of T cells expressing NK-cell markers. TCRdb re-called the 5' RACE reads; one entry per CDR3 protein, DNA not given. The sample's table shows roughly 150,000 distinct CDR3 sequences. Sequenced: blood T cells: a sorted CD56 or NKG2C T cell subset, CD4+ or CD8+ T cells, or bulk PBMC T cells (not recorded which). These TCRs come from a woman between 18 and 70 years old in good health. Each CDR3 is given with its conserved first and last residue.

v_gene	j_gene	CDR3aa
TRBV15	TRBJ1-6	CATSRARGDPREPLHF
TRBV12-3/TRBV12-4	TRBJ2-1	CASSPRGTGYNEQFF
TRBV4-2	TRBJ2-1	CASSQEKAGRSSYNEQFF
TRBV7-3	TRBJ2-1	CASSLPSGKGRDEQFF
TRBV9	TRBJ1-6	CASSPELGQAHSPLHF
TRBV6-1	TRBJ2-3	CASRLGGASTDTQYF
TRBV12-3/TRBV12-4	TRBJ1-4	CASTRQGREKLFF
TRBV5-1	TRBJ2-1	CASVPGLAGGNEQFF
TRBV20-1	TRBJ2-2	CSARDVAVLGELFF
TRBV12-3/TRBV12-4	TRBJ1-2	CASSLKYRGRGNYGYTF
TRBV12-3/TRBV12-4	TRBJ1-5	CASSRGQLSNQPQHF
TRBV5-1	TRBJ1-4	CASSLTATNEKLFF
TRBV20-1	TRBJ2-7	CSAFGGAPGEQYF
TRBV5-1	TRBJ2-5	CASRPGPSPEETQYF
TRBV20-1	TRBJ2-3	CSAPDRGADTQYF
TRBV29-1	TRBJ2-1	CSVEEGPSGGLQFF